This T cell receptor beta chain was found in a study of radiation and T cells in renal cell carcinoma. In the study overall: Nephrectomy followed 15 Gy stereotactic body radiation by 4 weeks. Points from the study as a whole: From baseline, blood top tumor clonotypes peaked at 2 weeks post-radiation.

The sample's time point: blood 2 weeks post-SBRT. The sample's treatment: 15 Gy SBRT to primary tumor, nephrectomy 4 weeks later. Clear cell pathology was present in this patient's renal cell carcinoma. The table came from immunoSEQ multiplex PCR; TCRdb's copy has only in-frame clones and leaves some out. There are roughly 120,000 clones in the sample; 75% to 85% occur only once, and approximately 2% lies in the top ten. There are 17 residues in the CDR3. Germline trimming cut 4 bases from V and 6 bases from J; bases unmatched to any gene: 9. Germline V gene lookup returns CDR1 MDHEN and CDR2 SYDVKM. Remarks on this clone: Its matching antigen is unknown.

This receptor was identified in an older woman with renal cell carcinoma. The starting material was blood, obtained from a patient whose treatment included radiotherapy and nephrectomy. The chain couples TRBV28 to TRBJ2-3; 14 bases map to TRBD2. In DNA form, the CDR3 reads TGTGCCAGCAGTTCCTCTCGACTAGCGGGGGGGCGCGATACGCAGTATTTT. Translated, it gives CASSSSRLAGGRDTQYF. Together with reference TRBV28 and TRBJ2-3, the CDR3 gives the full variable domain: DVKVTQSSRYLVKRTGEKVFLECVQDMDHENMFWYRQDPGLGLRLIYFSYDVKMKEKGDIPEGYSVSREKKERFSLILESASTNQTSMYLCASSSSRLAGGRDTQYFGPGTRLTVL.